This T cell receptor (beta chain) was identified in a study of blood T cell repertoires in COVID-19. Study information: Both acute and convalescent COVID-19 samples were obtained from the United States, Italy and Spain.

This CDR3 comprises 13 residues. Trimming took 3 bases from V and 8 from J, leaving 11 bases between them. CDR1 and CDR2 (germline): KGHSH, LQKENI. Participant reports of clinical history set cohort assignment. Among Cohort 3 donors, those recovered had two negative PCRs, clearance, or symptom resolution. Original methodology: Scientists estimated how many nucleated cells there were by amplifying reference gene primers. Assay used: immunoSEQ multiplex PCR; TCRdb lists only in-frame clones, some missing. The DNA was the basis for D and trimming; V, J and clone size are from that table. Altogether 140,000 to 150,000 clones are present, over 80% being singletons, with the ten largest covering around 11%.

The clonotype was recovered from a man in his 60s who had recovered from COVID-19. Sequencing input: PBMCs or T cells enriched from blood (not recorded which). The rearrangement uses TRBV18 and TRBJ2-1; D is ambiguous. The CDR3 sequence: CASSPRGLYEQFF. The CDR3 coding sequence is TGTGCCAGCTCACCGAGAGGCCTTTATGAGCAGTTCTTC.